This T cell receptor beta chain was captured by sequencing in a study of resident and recirculating memory T cells in vitiligo. The CDR3 sequence is 15 residues long. V shed 3 bases, J shed 3 bases, and the junction held 3 bases outside the gene matches. From germline, CDR1 is SGHNT and CDR2 YYREEE (reference sequence). Produced via immunoSEQ multiplex PCR; TCRdb's table is partial and in-frame only. The profile shows roughly 80,000 clones, roughly nine tenths of them singletons. Sequencing was carried out using blood. The TCR sequence derives from a male donor with vitiligo. The gene calls are TRBV5-4 and TRBJ2-1; 10 bases agree with TRBD2. The CDR3 sequence is CASSWGLAHYNEQFF. CDR3 in DNA: TGTGCCAGCAGCTGGGGACTAGCGCACTACAATGAGCAGTTCTTC.